A selection of T cell receptor beta chains follows, all from one sample in a study of T cell responses to AZD1222 COVID-19 vaccine. Here immunoSEQ multiplex PCR was the method, and the copy in TCRdb shows in-frame clones only, minus some. The profile shows approximately 140,000 clones, 80% to 90% of them singletons. Source: peripheral blood, taken on day 0 of AZD1222 vaccination. These TCRs come from an adult in good health. Each CDR3 is given with its conserved first and last residue. A D gene is named only where the DNA matches it firmly. Expanded clones are given a class, and other clones once, few, many or no size at all.

>TRBJ1-4|.|.|16|TRBV14
TGTGCCAGCAGCCAATCTCGGCCGGTGATTAATGAAAAACTGTTTTTT
CASSQSRPVINEKLFF
>TRBJ1-1|.|.|16|TRBV3-1/TRBV3-2
TGTGCCAGCAGCCAACAATACGGCACACTGAGAACTGAAGCTTTCTTT
CASSQQYGTLRTEAFF
>TRBJ1-4|TRBD1|.|16|TRBV18
TGTGCCAGCTCACGAGACCTCGGGACAGGGTCTGAAAAACTGTTTTTT
CASSRDLGTGSEKLFF
>TRBJ1-1|.|.|13|TRBV9
TGTGCCAGCAGCCGCGGGCCGAACACTGAAGCTTTCTTT
CASSRGPNTEAFF
>TRBJ1-4|TRBD1|.|15|TRBV18
TGTGCCAGCTCAGCCGACAGGGGGTGGAATGAAAAACTGTTTTTT
CASSADRGWNEKLFF
>TRBJ2-3|TRBD2|.|15|TRBV5-8
TGTGCCAGCAGCTTAGAAACTAGCGGGAAGTATACGCAGTATTTT
CASSLETSGKYTQYF
>TRBJ1-4|TRBD1|.|16|TRBV9
TGTGCCAGCAGCGCGACCCCGGGACAGGGGGGTGAAAAACTGTTTTTT
CASSATPGQGGEKLFF
>TRBJ2-1|TRBD2|.|13|TRBV28
TGTGCCAGCAGGACTAGCGGCAACAATGAGCAGTTCTTC
CASRTSGNNEQFF
>TRBJ2-3|TRBD2|.|18|TRBV11-3
TGTGCCAGCAGCTCCACCGGACTAGCGGGGGTTGACGGAGATACGCAGTATTTT
CASSSTGLAGVDGDTQYF
>TRBJ2-1|.|.|19|TRBV5-1
TGCGCCAGCAGCTTACCCCCTCCACGGGGACGGCGGGCCTACAATGAGCAGTTCTTC
CASSLPPPRGRRAYNEQFF
>TRBJ1-2|.|.|14|TRBV5-5
TGTGCCAGCAGCTCCCTCCCCGCAGGGGAAGGCTACACCTTC
CASSSLPAGEGYTF
>TRBJ2-5|.|.|15|TRBV5-1
TGCGCCAGCAGCTTGGCCGAGGGCTCGCCGGGGACCCAGTACTTC
CASSLAEGSPGTQYF
>TRBJ1-1|TRBD1|.|14|TRBV28
TGTGCCAGCAGCCGACAGGGGGCCGTTGCTGAAGCTTTCTTT
CASSRQGAVAEAFF
>TRBJ1-2|TRBD1|.|16|TRBV11-2
TGTGCCAGCAGGCCCCTGGGCAGGGGGATAACTAAGGGCTACACCTTC
CASRPLGRGITKGYTF
>TRBJ2-5|TRBD2|.|14|TRBV6-1
TGTGCCAGCAGTGAAGGCAACGCGGGGGTGACCCAGTACTTC
CASSEGNAGVTQYF
>TRBJ2-3|.|.|15|TRBV6-5
TGTGCCAGCAGTTACGTCTCGGGAGCAGCAGATACGCAGTATTTT
CASSYVSGAADTQYF
>TRBJ1-1|TRBD1|.|15|TRBV4-3
TGCGCCAGCTCCCTTAGACAGGGGCTGAACACTGAAGCTTTCTTT
CASSLRQGLNTEAFF
>TRBJ2-1|.|.|15|TRBV9
TGTGCCAGCAGCGGGGGGTCCAGCTCCTACAATGAGCAGTTCTTC
CASSGGSSSYNEQFF
>TRBJ1-1|.|.|13|TRBV2
TGTGCCAGCAGGTGGTCCGGGCCCAATGCGGCTTTCTTT
CASRWSGPNAAFF
>TRBJ2-1|TRBD2|once|15|TRBV7-2
TGTGCCAGCAGCTCCCTACCGGGACTAGCCCATGAGCAGTTCTTC
CASSSLPGLAHEQFF
>TRBJ2-7|TRBD1|.|14|TRBV7-3
TGTGCCAGCAGCTTGGGTCAGGGGGCGGGCGAGCAGTACTTC
CASSLGQGAGEQYF
>TRBJ2-1|.|.|16|TRBV4-2
TGTGCCAGCAGCCCCGAGCTCGGAGGATCCTACAATGAGCAGTTCTTC
CASSPELGGSYNEQFF
>TRBJ2-5|.|.|15|TRBV14
TGTGCCAGCAGCCGACTAAGAGGGCAGCAAGAGACCCAGTACTTC
CASSRLRGQQETQYF
>TRBJ2-1|.|.|14|TRBV5-1
TGCGCCAGCAGCGCCTTACAGGGTGTGGATGAGCAGTTCTTC
CASSALQGVDEQFF
>TRBJ1-2|TRBD1|once|13|TRBV2
TGTGCCAGCAGCGGACAGGGCTACTATGGCTACACCTTC
CASSGQGYYGYTF
>TRBJ1-1|.|once|14|TRBV6-5
TGTGCCAGCAGTTTGGGGACGAGGAACACTGAAGCTTTCTTT
CASSLGTRNTEAFF
>TRBJ2-4|TRBD2|few|14|TRBV7-9
TGTGCCAGCAGCCGGACTAGCGACAAAAACATTCAGTACTTC
CASSRTSDKNIQYF
>TRBJ2-7|.|.|12|TRBV6-5
TGTGCCACCGTGTCTAGCTCCTACGAGCAGTACTTC
CATVSSSYEQYF
>TRBJ2-3|TRBD2|few|17|TRBV4-1
TGCGCCAGCAGCCCGCGAAGGGGAGGGCGGGACACAGATACGCAGTATTTT
CASSPRRGGRDTDTQYF
>TRBJ1-5|.|.|14|TRBV7-9
TGTGCCAGCAGCTTGGAGTATAGCAATCAGCCCCAGCATTTT
CASSLEYSNQPQHF
>TRBJ2-2|.|.|16|TRBV11-3
TGTGCCAGCAGCTTGCGGTCGGGTGACATGGGCGGGGAGCTGTTTTTT
CASSLRSGDMGGELFF
>TRBJ1-5|.|.|15|TRBV5-8
TGTGCCAGCAGCTTGGGGAGGGACAACAATCAGCCCCAGCATTTT
CASSLGRDNNQPQHF
>TRBJ2-1|.|.|14|TRBV7-9
TGTGCCAGCAGCTTAGAGGGGTTCTACAATGAGCAGTTCTTC
CASSLEGFYNEQFF
>TRBJ1-2|.|.|16|TRBV4-1
TGCGCCAGCAGCCAAGAACGCCGCTTGCTGGGCTATGGCTACACCTTC
CASSQERRLLGYGYTF
>TRBJ2-3|TRBD2|.|15|TRBV5-1
TGCGCCAGCAAAAGACTAGCAGAGTTCACAGATACGCAGTATTTT
CASKRLAEFTDTQYF
>TRBJ2-7|TRBD2|.|15|TRBV4-2
TGTGCCAGCAGTCGCGACGGGGGAGGGAACTACGAGCAGTACTTC
CASSRDGGGNYEQYF
>TRBJ1-5|.|.|14|TRBV7-2
TGTGCCAGCTCAGGGACGTCTCTTCGGGAGCCCCAGCATTTT
CASSGTSLREPQHF
>TRBJ2-7|.|.|13|TRBV19
TGTGCCAGTAGTTTAGTAGGTCGTTACGAGCAGTACTTC
CASSLVGRYEQYF
>TRBJ2-3|TRBD2|.|16|TRBV7-2
TGTGCCAGCAGCAACCGACTAGCGGATGTTACAGATACGCAGTATTTT
CASSNRLADVTDTQYF
>TRBJ2-1|.|.|10|TRBV20-1
TGCAGTGCACACAAGAATGAGCAGTTCTTC
CSAHKNEQFF
>TRBJ2-3|TRBD1|.|14|TRBV18
TGTGCCAGCTCCCCGGGACAGGCGACAGATACGCAGTATTTT
CASSPGQATDTQYF
>TRBJ2-1|.|.|16|TRBV3-1/TRBV3-2
TGTGCCAGCAGCCAAGATAAGCACCCCAAATACAATGAGCAGTTCTTC
CASSQDKHPKYNEQFF
>TRBJ2-5|TRBD2|.|16|TRBV7-6
TGTGCCAGCAGCCAACCGGGGGGAGGGCTCCAAGAGACCCAGTACTTC
CASSQPGGGLQETQYF
>TRBJ2-2|TRBD2|.|16|TRBV27
TGTGCCAGCAGTTTAGTGGGACTAGCGAACACCGGGGAGCTGTTTTTT
CASSLVGLANTGELFF
>TRBJ2-5|TRBD2|.|15|TRBV18
TGTGCCAGCTCCGAGGGACTAGCGGTACAAGAGACCCAGTACTTC
CASSEGLAVQETQYF
>TRBJ1-1|.|.|15|TRBV28
TGTGCCAGCAGTCCCCTTACGTCAGGGAACACTGAAGCTTTCTTT
CASSPLTSGNTEAFF
>TRBJ1-1|.|.|14|TRBV28
TGTGCCAGCAGGAAGATCAGGGATAACACTGAAGCTTTCTTT
CASRKIRDNTEAFF
>TRBJ2-5|.|.|12|TRBV14
TGTGCCAGCAGCCCTTCAGGGGAGACCCAGTACTTC
CASSPSGETQYF
>TRBJ2-3|.|.|15|TRBV28
TGTGCCAGCAGTTTATCGGGCCGGTTCACAGATACGCAGTATTTT
CASSLSGRFTDTQYF
>TRBJ2-5|.|once|13|TRBV4-1
TGCGCCAGCAGCCGTCTTCCGGGGGAGACCCAGTACTTC
CASSRLPGETQYF
>TRBJ2-1|TRBD2|.|17|TRBV3-1/TRBV3-2
TGTGCCAGCAGCCAAGGTCCTCGTGCTAGCGGAAACAATGAGCAGTTCTTC
CASSQGPRASGNNEQFF
>TRBJ2-6|.|once|18|TRBV9
TGTGCCAGCAGCCTGATCGGGGCGGATCACTCTGGGGCCAACGTCCTGACTTTC
CASSLIGADHSGANVLTF
>TRBJ2-1|.|.|15|TRBV6-2/TRBV6-3
TGTGCCAGCACCCCCGAGGGGGGAGAGGTCAATGAGCAGTTCTTC
CASTPEGGEVNEQFF